This T cell receptor beta chain was retrieved from a study of blood T cell repertoires in COVID-19. Study in general: The origin of the acute and convalescent COVID-19 samples was the United States, Italy and Spain. T cells, B-cell-depleted T cells, or PBMCs supplied cDNA or gDNA.

In the authors' workflow: Counts of nucleated cells, estimated from reference gene primer amplification, were obtained. Produced via immunoSEQ multiplex PCR; TCRdb's table is partial and in-frame only. V and J calls and clone size follow that table, whereas D and trimming were derived from the DNA. The data hold some 350,000 clones, with around 90% observed a single time. Germline CDR1 reads SNHLY; CDR2 reads FYNNEI. V was clipped by 10 bases and J by 1 base, with 16 bases between them. CDR3 length: 14 amino acids. V and J are TRBV2 and TRBJ1-1; the D gene is possibly TRBD1 (6 bases). The sequenced material came from peripheral blood. This receptor was identified in a man between 18 and 35 years old with active or convalescent COVID-19. For the CDR3, the DNA is TGTGCCACACACCGGGACATAAAGAACACTGAAGCTTTCTTT. As protein: CATHRDIKNTEAFF.